These 14 T cell receptor beta chains were sequenced from one sample in a study of metastatic and nonmetastatic thyroid tumors (dated by TCRdb to 2018 to 2020). No patient had received any treatment before thyroid surgery. The receptor library was made with PCR. This sample was sequenced with an Illumina HiSeq 4000. The public reads were reprocessed in TCRdb via fastp at Q25 and MiXCR, keeping in-frame beta chains. Recorded for this sample are approximately 34,000 clones; 16% of them occurred a single time. About 3.4% of the sample is held by the ten biggest clonotypes. The sample comprised blood. The receptors shown here come from a female donor with papillary thyroid cancer or a benign thyroid nodule (not recorded which). Some clones in this sample may be carry-over from other donors' samples.

This clone was found many times. The V and J genes are TRBV20-1 and TRBJ1-5; unclear D gene. The CDR3 has 14 amino acids. Trimming removed 3 bases from V and 6 bases from J, with 15 bases in between. Germline CDR1 DFQATT, CDR2 SNEGSKA (reference sequence). The DNA for the CDR3 is TGCAGTGCTAGCACTCAGGTTCCGGGTCAGCCCCAGCATTTT. It encodes CSASTQVPGQPQHF.

The table lists this clone with many counts. The V gene is TRBV6-5, the J gene TRBJ1-4; possibly TRBD1 for D (6 bases). Germline assignment: CDR1 MNHEY and CDR2 SVGAGI. The CDR3 covers 16 residues. V lost 2 bases to trimming and J lost 4 bases, with 14 bases between them. CDR3 in amino acids: CASSYVGGAYNEKLFF. The DNA of the CDR3 is TGTGCCAGCAGTTACGTGGGGGGCGCTTATAATGAAAAACTGTTTTTT.

The table lists this clone with many counts. This chain uses TRBV6-1 with TRBJ1-2; 7 bases line up with TRBD1. Trimming cost V 5 bases and J 5 bases; bases outside gene matches: 11. The germline V gene has CDR1 MNHNS and CDR2 SASEGT. There are 15 residues in the CDR3. CDR3 loop: CASSPLDRASYGYTF. CDR3 bases: TGTGCCAGCAGTCCCCTTGACAGGGCTTCTTATGGCTACACCTTC.

This clone appeared many times. This rearrangement joins TRBV28 to TRBJ2-3; TRBD2 matches at 9 bases. The CDR3 extends over 18 amino acids. V was pared by 7 bases and J by 4 bases, with 18 bases of the junction left unmatched. Germline V gene lookup returns CDR1 MDHEN and CDR2 SYDVKM. CDR3 loop: CASINGGISGRRADTQYF. DNA for the CDR3: TGTGCCAGCATAAACGGGGGAATTAGCGGGAGAAGGGCAGATACGCAGTATTTT. Drawing the rest from reference TRBV28 and TRBJ2-3, the complete variable domain is DVKVTQSSRYLVKRTGEKVFLECVQDMDHENMFWYRQDPGLGLRLIYFSYDVKMKEKGDIPEGYSVSREKKERFSLILESASTNQTSMYLCASINGGISGRRADTQYFGPGTRLTVL.

This clone came up many times. The J gene is TRBJ2-7, the V gene TRBV7-9; a possible D gene is TRBD1 (6 bases). V was trimmed by 7 bases and J by 2 bases, leaving 12 bases between them. The length of the CDR3 is 13 residues. The germline gives CDR1 SEHNR, CDR2 FQNEAQ (reference sequence). In DNA, the CDR3 is TGTGCCAGCACGAAGGGGGTCCCCTACGAGCAGTACTTC. This sequence encodes CASTKGVPYEQYF.

This clone appeared many times. A read error may explain this, as a much larger clone is one base away. The chain uses TRBV5-8 and TRBJ2-7; D ambiguous. Germline V gene lookup returns CDR1 SGHTS and CDR2 YDEGEE. This CDR3 has 13 amino acids. DNA for the CDR3: TGTGCCAGCAGCTTGGAGGCAGGATACGAGCGGTACTTC. It is translated as CASSLEAGYERYF.

Many counts were recorded for this clone. A much bigger clone sits one base away, suggesting this may be a read error. Other DNA sequences in the sample encode the same CDR3. The gene calls are TRBV5-6 and TRBJ2-2, with 8 positions matching TRBD1. The germline V gene encodes CDR1 SGHDT and CDR2 YYEEEE. The CDR3 sequence is 16 residues long. CDR3 in DNA: TGTGCCAGCAGCTTGGCAGGGGGCGGCGGCACCGGGGAGCCGTTTTTT. This translates into CASSLAGGGGTGEPFF.

The chain carries TRBV11-2 and TRBJ2-1; 11 nucleotides agree with TRBD2. CDR3 length equals 16 residues. Germline loops: CDR1 SGHAT, CDR2 FQNNGV. Trimming took 4 bases from V and 4 from J; bases not matched to a gene: 6. The CDR3 reads CASSSLAGGPYNEQFF. Written as DNA, the CDR3 is TGTGCCAGCAGCTCTTTAGCGGGAGGGCCGTACAATGAGCAGTTCTTC.

This clone has at least ten counts. V and J are TRBV11-1 and TRBJ2-1, with 9 nucleotides matching TRBD2. The CDR3 covers 15 residues. The J segment lost 7 bases and the V segment lost 5 bases, leaving 9 bases of the junction unmatched. Germline V gives CDR1 SGHAT, CDR2 FQDESV (reference sequence). CDR3 residues: CASSPPLAGRNEQFF. Written as DNA, the CDR3 is TGTGCCAGCAGCCCGCCGCTAGCGGGACGAAATGAGCAGTTCTTC.

This clone has at least ten counts. The chain recombines TRBV6-5 with TRBJ2-6; D is perhaps TRBD2 (6 bases). The germline gives CDR1 MNHEY, CDR2 SVGAGI. The length of the CDR3 is 16 residues. V was pared by 0 bases and J by 0 bases, with 6 bases between. The CDR3 loop is CASSYSEGSGANVLTF. The DNA of the CDR3 is TGTGCCAGCAGTTACTCGGAGGGCTCTGGGGCCAACGTCCTGACTTTC.

This clone occurred many times. This sample includes further DNA sequences coding for the same CDR3. The chain combines TRBV20-1 with TRBJ2-7, with a tentative D call TRBD1 (6 bases). This CDR3 is 15 amino acids long. Germline assignment: CDR1 DFQATT and CDR2 SNEGSKA (reference sequence). Trimming removed 1 base at V and 6 bases at J, with 19 bases between. Here the CDR3 DNA reads TGCAGTGCTAGAGGGACAGCAATTACCGCGGGCGAGCAGTACTTC. Translated: CSARGTAITAGEQYF.

This clone was observed a handful of times. This chain's CDR3 is CASIPRTPVNSPLHF. CDR3 DNA sequence: TGTGCCAGCATCCCCCGGACCCCCGTTAATTCACCCCTCCACTTT. The gene calls are TRBV12-3 or TRBV12-4 and TRBJ1-6, with D hard to call. With 7 bases removed from V and 6 bases from J, the gap between germline ends came to 16 bases. The CDR3 is made up of 15 amino acids.

This clone was picked up many times. The rearrangement joins TRBV11-2 to TRBJ1-2, with a tentative D call TRBD1 (5 bases). The CDR3 contains 15 residues. V lost 1 base to trimming and J lost 7 bases, with 16 bases between them. The V gene's germline CDR1 is SGHAT and CDR2 FQNNGV. CDR3 in amino acids: CASSLAGGERSGYTF. In DNA form, the CDR3 reads TGTGCCAGCAGCTTAGCCGGGGGGGAGAGGAGTGGCTACACCTTC.

This clone was found a few times. The chain combines TRBV28 with TRBJ2-2; D call uncertain. V lost 10 bases to trimming and J lost 0 bases, with 21 bases between them. Germline CDR1 and CDR2: MDHEN and SYDVKM. The CDR3 runs 17 residues. DNA of the CDR3: TGTGCCATCAGGCCTACAGCTGGAGCTTCGAACACCGGGGAGCTGTTTTTT. Translating gives CAIRPTAGASNTGELFF. Based on the CDR3 plus reference TRBV28 and TRBJ2-2, the full variable domain is DVKVTQSSRYLVKRTGEKVFLECVQDMDHENMFWYRQDPGLGLRLIYFSYDVKMKEKGDIPEGYSVSREKKERFSLILESASTNQTSMYLCAIRPTAGASNTGELFFGEGSRLTVL.